The 28 T cell receptor beta chains reported below all come from one sample, sequenced in a study of T cells after yellow fever vaccination. TCRdb redid the calling of the 5' RACE reads with MiXCR, one entry per CDR3 protein. The sample shows 350,000 to 450,000 distinct CDR3 sequences, around 6.5% of them seen only once. This specimen consisted of PBMCs, obtained 5 days after the yellow fever booster vaccination. The receptors shown here come from a man aged 30-40 years who received the YFV17D yellow fever vaccine.

This clonotype was counted at least ten times. The genes are TRBV3-1 and TRBJ2-1; TRBD2 aligns across 9 bases. V lost 2 bases and J lost 13; bases outside the gene matches: 9. The length of the CDR3 is 14 residues. The germline V gene encodes CDR1 LGHDT and CDR2 YNNKEL (reference sequence). The CDR3 DNA follows: TGTGCCAGCAGCCAATCCTATAGCGGGAGTTTTCAGTTCTTC. Its protein is CASSQSYSGSFQFF.

This clonotype has ten or more counts. The J gene is TRBJ2-7, the V gene TRBV7-2, with 10 positions matching TRBD1. J gave up 4 bases and V 0 bases, and 6 bases lay outside the gene matches. The CDR3 runs to 16 residues. The germline CDR1 and CDR2 sequences are SGHTA and FQGNSA. This CDR3 reads CASSLAGTGDIYEQYF. CDR3 nucleotide sequence: TGTGCCAGCAGCTTAGCCGGGACAGGGGATATTTACGAGCAGTACTTC. Drawing the rest from reference TRBV7-2 and TRBJ2-7, the complete variable domain is GAGVSQSPSNKVTEKGKDVELRCDPISGHTALYWYRQSLGQGLEFLIYFQGNSAPDKSGLPSDRFSAERTGGSVSTLTIQRTQQEDSAVYLCASSLAGTGDIYEQYFGPGTRLTVT.

This clonotype was detected many times. The genes are TRBV29-1 and TRBJ2-7; a weak D match, TRBD1 (6 bases). Between the trimmed V and J ends, which lost 4 bases and 1 base, there was a span of 8 bases. Germline V gene data show CDR1 as SQVTM and CDR2 as ANQGSEA. This CDR3 has 12 residues. DNA of the CDR3: TGCAGCGTTGGTGGACAGTCCTACGAGCAGTACTTC. Translating it yields CSVGGQSYEQYF.

This chain connects TRBV5-1 to TRBJ2-5; 11 bases line up with TRBD2. The length of the CDR3 is 14 residues. Germline values: CDR1 SGHRS, CDR2 YFSETQ. The ends lost 4 bases at V and 7 bases at J; junction bases unmatched: 6. In DNA, the CDR3 is TGCGCCAGCAGCCTACTAGCGGGAGAGGTGACCCAGTACTTC. Translation: CASSLLAGEVTQYF.

The chain has TRBV5-1 and TRBJ2-1, with TRBD2 matching over 13 bases. Germline V gene lookup returns CDR1 SGHRS and CDR2 YFSETQ. The CDR3 is made up of 19 amino acids. The V and J ends lost 7 bases and 9 bases, in that order; junction bases with no gene match: 22. CDR3 nucleotide sequence: TGCGCCAGCGCCCGAACCGCAGGGACTAGCGGGATTAGGGTGGGTGAGCAGTTCTTC. Translating gives CASARTAGTSGIRVGEQFF.

The gene calls are TRBV9 and TRBJ2-3; tentatively, D is TRBD1 (6 bases). Between the trimmed V and J ends, which lost 3 bases and 2 bases, there was a span of 13 bases. The CDR3 is 15 amino acids. Germline V CDR1 and CDR2: SGDLS, YYNGEE. CDR3 DNA: TGTGCCAGCAGCGGATGGACAGACCTCACAGATACGCAGTATTTT. This codes for CASSGWTDLTDTQYF.

CDR3 DNA sequence: TGTGCCAGCAGTACAGGGAAAGGGGAAGCTTTCTTT. It encodes CASSTGKGEAFF. The chain couples TRBV2 to TRBJ1-1, with a tentative D call TRBD1 (6 bases). The germline V gene has CDR1 SNHLY and CDR2 FYNNEI. Trimming cost V 5 bases and J 8 bases, with 12 bases left between them. The CDR3 runs 12 residues.

This clonotype was counted at least ten times. The V and J genes are TRBV5-4 and TRBJ2-1; 7 positions match TRBD1. Germline loops: CDR1 SGHNT, CDR2 YYREEE (reference sequence). V was pared by 2 bases and J by 1 base, with 6 bases of the junction left unmatched. The CDR3 contains 16 residues. The CDR3 here is CASSFKQTGSYNEQFF. CDR3 nucleotide sequence: TGTGCCAGCAGCTTCAAGCAGACAGGGTCCTACAATGAGCAGTTCTTC.

This clonotype was found a few times. The chain uses TRBV3-1 and TRBJ2-1; possibly TRBD1 for D (5 bases). The CDR3 has 14 residues. Trimming took off 8 bases at V and 3 bases at J, with 14 bases between the two ends. Germline V gene lookup returns CDR1 LGHDT and CDR2 YNNKEL (reference sequence). CDR3 sequence (DNA): TGTGCCAGCGGGGCGGTAGCAGGCTACAATGAGCAGTTCTTC. Translation gives CASGAVAGYNEQFF.

This clonotype was detected a few times. V is TRBV5-1 and J is TRBJ2-1; 10 bases are a match to TRBD2. This CDR3 is built from 20 residues. Germline V gene lookup returns CDR1 SGHRS and CDR2 YFSETQ. With V trimmed by 1 base and J by 8 bases, 21 bases remained unmatched. The CDR3 DNA is TGCGCCAGCAGCTTGACACCGGGACAGGCGAGCGGGAGGGCCTCATATGAGCAGTTCTTC. Residues: CASSLTPGQASGRASYEQFF.

The J gene is TRBJ2-3, the V gene TRBV3-1, with 10 nucleotides matching TRBD2. CDR1 and CDR2 (germline): LGHDT, YNNKEL (reference sequence). CDR3 length: 19 amino acids. V dropped 0 bases and J dropped 5; count of bases not matched to a gene: 14. CDR3 loop: CASSQDIPLAGVVGDTQYF. The DNA for the CDR3 is TGTGCCAGCAGCCAAGATATCCCTCTAGCGGGAGTTGTGGGAGATACGCAGTATTTT.

The chain joins TRBV6-2 or TRBV6-3 to TRBJ2-1; TRBD2 is a possible D gene (6 bases). Per germline, CDR1 MNHEY and CDR2 SVGEGT. V lost 2 bases, J lost 4 bases, and 15 bases lay in between. The CDR3 consists of 16 residues. The CDR3 bases are TGTGCCAGCAGTTACGGGAGGTCGAATAGTTACAATGAGCAGTTCTTC. Translated: CASSYGRSNSYNEQFF.

V is TRBV20-1 and J is TRBJ2-2; TRBD2 agrees at 15 bases. J gave up 8 bases and V 6 bases, and 4 bases lay outside the gene matches. The germline CDR1 and CDR2 sequences are DFQATT and SNEGSKA (reference sequence). This CDR3 is 14 amino acids long. CDR3 DNA: TGCAGTGCGGGACTAGCGGGAGGAGGTGGGGAGCTGTTTTTT. Its translation is CSAGLAGGGGELFF.

Notes on this clonotype: The junction departs from the called germline gene at one end, perhaps through a read error. The rearrangement links TRBV24-1 to TRBJ2-2; no firm D call. In germline, CDR1 is KGHDR, CDR2 SFDVKD. CDR3 length: 15 residues. DNA of the CDR3: TGTGCCGCCAGCGCTCGGGCAATTCCGAACGGGGAGCTGTTTTTT. Residues: CAASARAIPNGELFF.

This clonotype has ten or more counts. The chain is built from TRBV10-3 and TRBJ2-2, with D perhaps TRBD1 (6 bases). The CDR3 is made up of 16 amino acids. Trimming stripped 0 bases from V and 4 bases from J, with 12 bases between. Germline values: CDR1 ENHRY, CDR2 SYGVKD. CDR3 coding DNA: TGTGCCATCAGTGAGTCGGGAAGGGGGACCACCGGGGAGCTGTTTTTT. Residues: CAISESGRGTTGELFF.

This clonotype appeared a few times. The genes are TRBV27 and TRBJ2-3; TRBD1 matches at 10 bases. This CDR3 contains 15 residues. Germline CDR1 reads MNHEY; CDR2 reads SMNVEV (reference sequence). The ends lost 6 bases at V and 6 bases at J; junction bases unmatched: 9. The CDR3 protein is CASSSTGGAGDTQYF. The CDR3 coding sequence is TGTGCCAGCAGCTCGACAGGGGGCGCGGGGGATACGCAGTATTTT.

This clonotype was detected a few times. V usage is TRBV10-3 and J usage is TRBJ2-3, with TRBD2 identical over 7 bases. Germline CDR1 is ENHRY and CDR2 is SYGVKD. V shed 8 bases and J 5 bases; nucleotides not matched to a gene: 7. CDR3 length equals 13 residues. As DNA, the CDR3 is TGTGCCATCGCGGCGGGAGCAGTAGATACGCAGTATTTT. Its translation: CAIAAGAVDTQYF.

The chain has TRBV29-1 and TRBJ2-1, with 7 positions matching TRBD1. Trimming cost V 5 bases and J 9 bases; bases outside gene matches: 4. This CDR3 spans 11 amino acids. Per germline, CDR1 SQVTM and CDR2 ANQGSEA. The CDR3 DNA is TGCAGCGTTTTCCAGGGGGTTGAGCAGTTCTTC. This encodes CSVFQGVEQFF.

The sample holds many counts of this clonotype. This chain connects TRBV5-1 to TRBJ2-1; D gene unclear. Trimming cost V 3 bases and J 0 bases, with 7 bases left between them. CDR1 is SGHRS, CDR2 YFSETQ, per germline. The CDR3 spans 14 residues. CDR3 DNA sequence: TGCGCCAGCAGCTCGCACATCTCCTACAATGAGCAGTTCTTC. It specifies CASSSHISYNEQFF.

Only a few counts were recorded for this clonotype. The V call is TRBV20-1, the J call TRBJ1-6; tentative D call: TRBD1 (5 bases). V was clipped by 6 bases and J by 8 bases, with 17 bases between them. Germline V lookup: CDR1 DFQATT, CDR2 SNEGSKA (reference sequence). The CDR3 has 14 amino acids. The CDR3 DNA reads as TGCAGTGCCCCTTCCCAGGGAAACGATTCACCCCTCCACTTT. Translation: CSAPSQGNDSPLHF.

This clonotype appeared a few times. This sequence joins TRBV5-1 and TRBJ1-1, with no clear D. The CDR3 consists of 14 residues. Trimming left V 0 bases short and J 1 base short, with 7 bases between. The germline V gene has CDR1 SGHRS and CDR2 YFSETQ. This chain's CDR3 is CASSLDHRNTEAFF. The DNA of the CDR3 is TGCGCCAGCAGCTTGGATCACAGGAACACTGAAGCTTTCTTT.

This chain joins TRBV24-1 and TRBJ2-1, with 15 bases fitting TRBD2. Germline CDR1 reads KGHDR; CDR2 reads SFDVKD. V shed 8 bases, J shed 8 bases, and the junction held 12 bases outside the gene matches. The CDR3 is 17 amino acids. Here the CDR3 reads CATTSSGLAGGGYEQFF. As DNA, the CDR3 is TGTGCCACCACCTCATCGGGACTAGCGGGAGGTGGGTATGAGCAGTTCTTC.

This clonotype was seen a few times. V is TRBV2 and J is TRBJ2-1; D is unresolved. This CDR3 comprises 15 residues. Trimming shortened V by 6 bases and J by 4 bases, and 16 bases separated the two germline ends. The germline V gene encodes CDR1 SNHLY and CDR2 FYNNEI. This CDR3 is CASSLSGLGYNEQFF. The CDR3 region has the DNA TGTGCCAGCAGCCTGTCCGGGCTAGGATACAATGAGCAGTTCTTC.

This clonotype was detected many times. The rearrangement links TRBV7-9 to TRBJ1-5, with a tentative D call TRBD1 (5 bases). Germline V gene sequence: CDR1 SEHNR, CDR2 FQNEAQ (reference sequence). Trimming removed 0 bases from V and 5 bases from J, with 8 bases in between. This CDR3 is 14 amino acids long. DNA of the CDR3: TGTGCCAGCAGCTTAGCAGGAGGGGATCAGCCCCAGCATTTT. Translated, it gives CASSLAGGDQPQHF.

In DNA form, the CDR3 reads TGTGCCAGCAGCTATAGCGGGGGGGCCCGGCGCACAGATACGCAGTATTTT. Amino acids: CASSYSGGARRTDTQYF. The chain combines TRBV7-2 with TRBJ2-3, with 11 bases aligning to TRBD2. Germline CDR1 reads SGHTA; CDR2 reads FQGNSA. J gave up 1 base and V 4 bases, and 7 bases lay outside the gene matches. This CDR3 has 17 amino acids.

The chain has TRBV20-1 and TRBJ2-6; the match to TRBD2 covers 7 bases. V gave up 6 bases and J gave up 3 bases; unmatched junction bases: 8. In germline, CDR1 is DFQATT, CDR2 SNEGSKA (reference sequence). The CDR3 extends over 15 amino acids. The CDR3 here is CSANEGRVGANVLTF. The CDR3 DNA reads as TGCAGTGCCAATGAGGGGAGGGTTGGGGCCAACGTCCTGACTTTC.

This clonotype was detected only a few times. The chain is built from TRBV6-5 and TRBJ2-1; D is undetermined. The ends were cut back, 0 bases at V and 7 bases at J, with 13 bases in the middle. Per the germline V gene, CDR1 is MNHEY and CDR2 is SVGAGI. This CDR3 region has 15 residues. CDR3 bases: TGTGCCAGCAGTTACTCGTCATTTAAGGGTAATGAGCAGTTCTTC. This gives the protein CASSYSSFKGNEQFF.

Ten or more counts support this clonotype. The gene calls are TRBV20-1 and TRBJ2-3; TRBD2 might be the D (6 bases). The germline V gene has CDR1 DFQATT and CDR2 SNEGSKA (reference sequence). The CDR3 extends over 11 amino acids. The CDR3 loop reads CSLAILRTQYF. CDR3 coding DNA: TGCAGCCTAGCGATACTACGGACGCAGTATTTT.